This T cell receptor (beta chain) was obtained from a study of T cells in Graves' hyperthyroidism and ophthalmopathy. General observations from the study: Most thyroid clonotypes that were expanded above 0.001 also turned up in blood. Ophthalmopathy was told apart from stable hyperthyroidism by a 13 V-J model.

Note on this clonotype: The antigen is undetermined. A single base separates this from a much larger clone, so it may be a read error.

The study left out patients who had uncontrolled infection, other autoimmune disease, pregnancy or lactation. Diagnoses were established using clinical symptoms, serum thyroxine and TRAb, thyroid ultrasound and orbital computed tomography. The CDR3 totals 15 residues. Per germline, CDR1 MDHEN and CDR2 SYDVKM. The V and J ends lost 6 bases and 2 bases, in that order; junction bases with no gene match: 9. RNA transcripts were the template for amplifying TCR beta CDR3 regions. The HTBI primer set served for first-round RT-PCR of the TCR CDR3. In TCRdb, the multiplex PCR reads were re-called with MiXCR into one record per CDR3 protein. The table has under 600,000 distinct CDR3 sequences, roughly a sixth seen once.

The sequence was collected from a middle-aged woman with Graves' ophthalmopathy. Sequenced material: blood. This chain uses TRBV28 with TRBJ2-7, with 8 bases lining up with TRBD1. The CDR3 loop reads CASSRQQGGPYEQYF. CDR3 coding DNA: TGTGCCAGCAGCCGCCAACAGGGGGGCCCCTACGAGCAGTACTTC.